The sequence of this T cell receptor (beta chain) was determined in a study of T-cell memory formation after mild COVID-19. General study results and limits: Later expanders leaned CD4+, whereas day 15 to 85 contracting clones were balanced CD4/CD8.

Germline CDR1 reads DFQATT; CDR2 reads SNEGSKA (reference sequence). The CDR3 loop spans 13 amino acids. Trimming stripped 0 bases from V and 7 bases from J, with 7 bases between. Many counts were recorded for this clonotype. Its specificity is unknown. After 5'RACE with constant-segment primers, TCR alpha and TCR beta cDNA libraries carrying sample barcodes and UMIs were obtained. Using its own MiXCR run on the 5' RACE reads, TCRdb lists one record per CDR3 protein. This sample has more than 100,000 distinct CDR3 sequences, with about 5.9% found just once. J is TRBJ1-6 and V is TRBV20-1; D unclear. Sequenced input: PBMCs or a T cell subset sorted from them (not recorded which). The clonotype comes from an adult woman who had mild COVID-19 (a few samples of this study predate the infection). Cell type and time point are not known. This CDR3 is CSAREGRNSPLHF. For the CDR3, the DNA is TGCAGTGCTAGAGAGGGCAGAAATTCACCCCTCCACTTT.